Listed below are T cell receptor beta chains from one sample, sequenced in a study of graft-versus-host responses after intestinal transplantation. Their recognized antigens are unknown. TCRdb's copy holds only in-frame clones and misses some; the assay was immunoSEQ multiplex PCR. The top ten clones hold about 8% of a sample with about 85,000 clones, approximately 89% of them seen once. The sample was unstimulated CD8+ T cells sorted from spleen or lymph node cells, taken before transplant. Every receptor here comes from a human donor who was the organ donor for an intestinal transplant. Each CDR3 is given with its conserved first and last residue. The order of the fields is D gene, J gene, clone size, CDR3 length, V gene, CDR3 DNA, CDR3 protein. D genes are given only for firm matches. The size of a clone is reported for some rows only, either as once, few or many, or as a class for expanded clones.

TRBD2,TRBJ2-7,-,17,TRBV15,TGTGCCACCAGCCCATTCCGGGGGGGCGGCCACCCCTACGAGCAGTACTTC,CATSPFRGGGHPYEQYF
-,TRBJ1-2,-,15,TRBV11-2,TGTGCCAGCAGCCCAGTACAGGGAGCTAACTATGGCTACACCTTC,CASSPVQGANYGYTF
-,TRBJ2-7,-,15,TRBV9,TGTGCCAGCAGCGTAGGGTCAGAATTTGGGTACGAGCAGTACTTC,CASSVGSEFGYEQYF
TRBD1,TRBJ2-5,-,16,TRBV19,TGTGCCAGTAGTCCCCGCCGGGACAGGGGCCAAGAGACCCAGTACTTC,CASSPRRDRGQETQYF
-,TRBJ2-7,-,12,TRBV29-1,TGCAGCTCGATTGGGGAGACCTACGAGCAGTACTTC,CSSIGETYEQYF
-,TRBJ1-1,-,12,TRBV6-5,TGTGCCAGCAGACGGATGAACACTGAAGCTTTCTTT,CASRRMNTEAFF
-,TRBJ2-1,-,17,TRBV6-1,TGTGCCAGCAGTGAGTGGGGGCAGGGGCACTCCTACAATGAGCAGTTCTTC,CASSEWGQGHSYNEQFF
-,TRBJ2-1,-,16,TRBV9,TGTGCCAGCAGCCCCCAGGGGGGGCTCTCCTACAATGAGCAGTTCTTC,CASSPQGGLSYNEQFF
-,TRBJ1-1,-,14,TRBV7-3,TGTGCCAGCAGCTTAGGGACGGGGAACACTGAAGCTTTCTTT,CASSLGTGNTEAFF
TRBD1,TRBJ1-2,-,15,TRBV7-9,TGTGCCAGCAGCTCCCGGACAGGACCTAACTATGGCTACACCTTC,CASSSRTGPNYGYTF
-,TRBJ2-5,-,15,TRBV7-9,TGTGCCAGCAGACCAACCGGGACGGTTCAAGAGACCCAGTACTTC,CASRPTGTVQETQYF
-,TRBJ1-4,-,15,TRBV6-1,TGTGCCAGCAGTGATGGAAGGGGAACTAATGAAAAACTGTTTTTT,CASSDGRGTNEKLFF
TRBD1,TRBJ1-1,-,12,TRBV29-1,TGCAGCGTTCCCGGGACAGGGACTGAAGCTTTCTTT,CSVPGTGTEAFF
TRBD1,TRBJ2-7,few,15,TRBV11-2,TGTGCCAGCAGTTACGGGGCAGGGGGCCAGTACGAGCAGTACTTC,CASSYGAGGQYEQYF
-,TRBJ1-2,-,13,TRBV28,TGTGCCAGCAGTCCGCAGGGTCTCTATGGCTACACCTTC,CASSPQGLYGYTF
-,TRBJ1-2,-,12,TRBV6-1,TGTGCCAGCAAAACAGGGATGAGGGGCTACACCTTC,CASKTGMRGYTF
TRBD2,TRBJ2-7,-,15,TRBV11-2,TGTGCCAGCAGCCCTGACCTAGCGGGTAGGAACGAGCAGTACTTC,CASSPDLAGRNEQYF
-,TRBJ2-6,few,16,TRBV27,TGTGCCAGCAGTTTAGTGGATCGGGTTGGGGCCAACGTCCTGACTTTC,CASSLVDRVGANVLTF
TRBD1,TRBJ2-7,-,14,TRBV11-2,TGTGCCAGCAGCCTTATCAGGGGGCCCAACGAGCAGTACTTC,CASSLIRGPNEQYF
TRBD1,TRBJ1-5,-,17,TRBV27,TGTGCCAGCAGTTTATCGGGGACAGTGTATAGCAATCAGCCCCAGCATTTT,CASSLSGTVYSNQPQHF
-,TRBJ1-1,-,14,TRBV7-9,TGTGCCAGCAGCTTATCCCTTGAGGGCACTGAAGCTTTCTTT,CASSLSLEGTEAFF
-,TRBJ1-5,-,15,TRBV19,TGTGCCAGTAGTATAGGTACAAGGGGTAATCAGCCCCAGCATTTT,CASSIGTRGNQPQHF
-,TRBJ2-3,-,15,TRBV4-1,TGCGCCAGCAGCCCTGGCCTCGGAGGTGGAGATACGCAGTATTTT,CASSPGLGGGDTQYF
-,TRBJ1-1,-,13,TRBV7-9,TGTGCCAGCAGACACAGGGAGGACACTGAAGCTTTCTTT,CASRHREDTEAFF
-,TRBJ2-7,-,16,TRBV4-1,TGCGCCAGCAGCATAGAATTGACGTTTAAGGGCTACGAGCAGTACTTC,CASSIELTFKGYEQYF
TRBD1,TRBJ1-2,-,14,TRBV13,TGTGCCAGCAACATGTTAGGACAGGGAGGCGGCTACACCTTC,CASNMLGQGGGYTF
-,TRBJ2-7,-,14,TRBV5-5,TGTGCCAGCAGCTTCGGACAAGGAACCTACGAGCAGTACTTC,CASSFGQGTYEQYF
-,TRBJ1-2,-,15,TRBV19,TGTGCCAGTAGTTACTCTTGGGGGGCTGACTATGGCTACACCTTC,CASSYSWGADYGYTF
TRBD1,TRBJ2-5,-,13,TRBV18,TGTGCCAGCTCACGGGACAGGGAAGAGACCCAGTACTTC,CASSRDREETQYF
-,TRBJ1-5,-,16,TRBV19,TGTGCCAGTAGTATAATGGGCGGCAATAGCAATCAGCCCCAGCATTTT,CASSIMGGNSNQPQHF
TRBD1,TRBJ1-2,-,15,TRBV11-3,TGTGCCAGCAGCATCCAGGCGGGACAGGGTCAAGGGTACACCTTC,CASSIQAGQGQGYTF
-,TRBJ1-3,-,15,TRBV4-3,TGCGCCAGCAGCCTCCGAGGGGAGTCTGGAAACACCATATATTTT,CASSLRGESGNTIYF
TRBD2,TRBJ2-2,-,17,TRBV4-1,TGCGCCAGCAGCCAAGATCTAACTAGCGGGCGGCTCGGGGAGCTGTTTTTT,CASSQDLTSGRLGELFF
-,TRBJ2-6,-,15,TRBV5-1,TGCGCCAGCAAGACTGAGGGATCTGGGGCCAACGTCCTGACTTTC,CASKTEGSGANVLTF
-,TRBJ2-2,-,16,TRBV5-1,TGCGCCAGCAGCTTGTATTACAGCTCGAACACCGGGGAGCTGTTTTTT,CASSLYYSSNTGELFF
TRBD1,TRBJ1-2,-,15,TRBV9,TGTGCCAGCAGCGCGTACACAGGGGTAGACTATGGCTACACCTTC,CASSAYTGVDYGYTF
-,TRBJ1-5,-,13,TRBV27,TGTGCCAGCAGTCTGGCAGTCAATCAGCCCCAGCATTTT,CASSLAVNQPQHF
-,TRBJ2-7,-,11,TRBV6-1,TGTGCCAGTATTTCATCCTACGAGCAGTACTTC,CASISSYEQYF
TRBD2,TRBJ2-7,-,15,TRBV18,TGTGCCAGCTCGCCGAGCGGGAGGATCTCCTACGAGCAGTACTTC,CASSPSGRISYEQYF
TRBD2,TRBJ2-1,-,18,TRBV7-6,TGTGCCAGCAGCGGAGGGACTAGCGGGGTTAGCTCCTACAATGAGCAGTTCTTC,CASSGGTSGVSSYNEQFF
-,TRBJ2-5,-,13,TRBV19,TGTGCCAGTAGTTGGACCGAAAAAGAGACCCAGTACTTC,CASSWTEKETQYF
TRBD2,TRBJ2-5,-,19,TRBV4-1,TGCGCCAGCAGCCGAGGACTAGCGGGAGGACCGTGGGAGGGTGAGACCCAGTACTTC,CASSRGLAGGPWEGETQYF
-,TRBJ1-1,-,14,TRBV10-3,TGTGCCATCAGTGATCGGCGGATGAACACTGAAGCTTTCTTT,CAISDRRMNTEAFF
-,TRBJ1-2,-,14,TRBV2,TGTGCCAGCAGCCTCGAGGGGGGACCCCATGGCTACACCTTC,CASSLEGGPHGYTF
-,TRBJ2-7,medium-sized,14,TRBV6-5,TGTGCCAGCAGTTACGGCGGCGGAGGCTACGAGCAGTACTTC,CASSYGGGGYEQYF
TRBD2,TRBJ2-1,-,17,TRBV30,TGTGCCTGGAGCTTCGGACTAGCGGGAGGTTCCTACAATGAGCAGTTCTTC,CAWSFGLAGGSYNEQFF
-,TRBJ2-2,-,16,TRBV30,TGTGCCTGGAGTCTTCTCCCCGGCGGGTACACCGGGGAGCTGTTTTTT,CAWSLLPGGYTGELFF
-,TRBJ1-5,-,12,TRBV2,TGTGCCAGCAGTAACCTCAATCAGCCCCAGCATTTT,CASSNLNQPQHF
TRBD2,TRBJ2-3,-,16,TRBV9,TGTGCCAGCAGCGTAGGTCCCAGCGGGAGCCCAGATACGCAGTATTTT,CASSVGPSGSPDTQYF
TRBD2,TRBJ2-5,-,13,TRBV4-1,TGCGCCAGCAGCCGGGGAGGGGAAGAGACCCAGTACTTC,CASSRGGEETQYF
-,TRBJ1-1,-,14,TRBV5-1,TGCGCCAGCAGCCCCGTTGGGGATGCCACTGAAGCTTTCTTT,CASSPVGDATEAFF
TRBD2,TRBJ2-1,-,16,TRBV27,TGTGCCAGCACTGGGCGGGAGGCCTCCTCCTACAATGAGCAGTTCTTC,CASTGREASSYNEQFF
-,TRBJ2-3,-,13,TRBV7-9,TGTGCCAGCAGCTTACCCATGGGCCATACGCAGTATTTT,CASSLPMGHTQYF
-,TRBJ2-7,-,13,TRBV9,TGTGCCAGCAGCCCCAACGGTGGATACGAGCAGTACTTC,CASSPNGGYEQYF